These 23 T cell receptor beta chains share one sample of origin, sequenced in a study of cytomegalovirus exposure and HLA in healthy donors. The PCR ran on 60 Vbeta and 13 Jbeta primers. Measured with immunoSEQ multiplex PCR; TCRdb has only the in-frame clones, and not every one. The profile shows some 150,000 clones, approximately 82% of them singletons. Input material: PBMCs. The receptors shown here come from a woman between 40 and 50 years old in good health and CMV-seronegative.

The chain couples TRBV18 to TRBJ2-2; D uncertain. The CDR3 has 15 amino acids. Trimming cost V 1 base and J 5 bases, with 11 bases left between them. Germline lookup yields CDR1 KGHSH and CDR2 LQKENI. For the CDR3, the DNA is TGTGCCAGCTCACCACGCGCCTCCGGGACCGGGGAGCTGTTTTTT. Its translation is CASSPRASGTGELFF.

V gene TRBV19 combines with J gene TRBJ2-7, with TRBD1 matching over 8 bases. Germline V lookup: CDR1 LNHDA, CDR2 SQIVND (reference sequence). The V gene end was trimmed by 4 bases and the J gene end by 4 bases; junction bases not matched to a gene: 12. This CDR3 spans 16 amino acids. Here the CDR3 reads CASSSDGTGGRYEQYF. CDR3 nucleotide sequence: TGTGCCAGTAGTAGCGACGGGACAGGCGGTCGGTACGAGCAGTACTTC.

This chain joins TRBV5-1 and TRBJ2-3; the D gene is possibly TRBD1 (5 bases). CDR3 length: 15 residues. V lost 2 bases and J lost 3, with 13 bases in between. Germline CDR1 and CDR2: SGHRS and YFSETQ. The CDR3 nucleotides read TGCGCCAGCAGCTTCGGACAAGGAACTACAGATACGCAGTATTTT. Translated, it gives CASSFGQGTTDTQYF.

The CDR3 coding sequence is TGTGCCAGCAGTGAATTGCTTCCTAGCGACTACAATGAGCAGTTCTTC. Protein product: CASSELLPSDYNEQFF. J is TRBJ2-1 and V is TRBV2; D is perhaps TRBD2 (6 bases). The ends were cut back, 2 bases at V and 3 bases at J, with 14 bases in the middle. CDR3 length: 16 amino acids. Germline V gene data show CDR1 as SNHLY and CDR2 as FYNNEI.

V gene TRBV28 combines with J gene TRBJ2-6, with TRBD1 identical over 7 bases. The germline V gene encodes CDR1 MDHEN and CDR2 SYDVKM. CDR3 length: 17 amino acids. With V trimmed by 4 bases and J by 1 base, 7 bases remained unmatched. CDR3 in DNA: TGTGCCAGCAGTTATGGGACAGAAGTGTCTGGGGCCAACGTCCTGACTTTC. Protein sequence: CASSYGTEVSGANVLTF.

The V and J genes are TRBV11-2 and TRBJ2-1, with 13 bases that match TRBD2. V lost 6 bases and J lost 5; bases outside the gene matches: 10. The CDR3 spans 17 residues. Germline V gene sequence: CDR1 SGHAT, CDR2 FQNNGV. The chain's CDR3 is CASRFTGTSGTNNEQFF. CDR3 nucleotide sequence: TGTGCCAGCAGGTTCACCGGGACTAGCGGGACAAACAATGAGCAGTTCTTC. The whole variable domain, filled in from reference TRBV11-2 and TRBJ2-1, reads EAGVAQSPRYKIIEKRQSVAFWCNPISGHATLYWYQQILGQGPKLLIQFQNNGVVDDSQLPKDRFSAERLKGVDSTLKIQPAKLEDSAVYLCASRFTGTSGTNNEQFFGPGTRLTVL.

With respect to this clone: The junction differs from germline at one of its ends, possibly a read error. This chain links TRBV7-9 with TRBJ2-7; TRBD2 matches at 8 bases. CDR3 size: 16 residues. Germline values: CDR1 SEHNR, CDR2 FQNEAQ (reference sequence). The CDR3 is CSSSLASSGGVYEQYF. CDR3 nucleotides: TGTTCCAGCAGCTTAGCTTCATCGGGAGGGGTTTACGAGCAGTACTTC.

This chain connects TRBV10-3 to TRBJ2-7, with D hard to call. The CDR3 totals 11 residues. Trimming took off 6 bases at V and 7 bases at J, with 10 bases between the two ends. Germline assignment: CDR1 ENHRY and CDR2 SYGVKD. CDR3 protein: CAIRTLEEQYF. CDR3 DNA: TGTGCCATCAGAACGCTTGAGGAGCAGTACTTC.

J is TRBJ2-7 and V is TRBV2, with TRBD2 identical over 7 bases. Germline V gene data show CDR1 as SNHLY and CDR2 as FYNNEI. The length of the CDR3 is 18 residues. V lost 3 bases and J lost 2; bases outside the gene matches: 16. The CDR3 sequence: CASSDHGYGGSFTYEQYF. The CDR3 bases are TGTGCCAGCAGTGATCACGGCTACGGCGGGAGTTTCACCTACGAGCAGTACTTC.

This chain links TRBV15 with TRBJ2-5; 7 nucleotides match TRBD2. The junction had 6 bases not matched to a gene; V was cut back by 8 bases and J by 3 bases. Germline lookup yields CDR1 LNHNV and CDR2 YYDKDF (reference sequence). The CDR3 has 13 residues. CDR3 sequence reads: CATGDREEETQYF. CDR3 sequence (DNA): TGTGCCACCGGAGACCGGGAGGAAGAGACCCAGTACTTC. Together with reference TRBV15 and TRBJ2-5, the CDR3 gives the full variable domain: DAMVIQNPRYQVTQFGKPVTLSCSQTLNHNVMYWYQQKSSQAPKLLFHYYDKDFNNEADTPDNFQSRRPNTSFCFLDIRSPGLGDTAMYLCATGDREEETQYFGPGTRLLVL.

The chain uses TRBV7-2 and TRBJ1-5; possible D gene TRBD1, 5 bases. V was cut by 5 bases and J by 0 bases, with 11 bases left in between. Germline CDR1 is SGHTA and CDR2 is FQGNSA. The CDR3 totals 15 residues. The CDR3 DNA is TGTGCCAGCAGCCTCCAGGGATATAGCAATCAGCCCCAGCATTTT. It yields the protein CASSLQGYSNQPQHF. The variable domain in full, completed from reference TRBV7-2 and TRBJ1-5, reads GAGVSQSPSNKVTEKGKDVELRCDPISGHTALYWYRQSLGQGLEFLIYFQGNSAPDKSGLPSDRFSAERTGGSVSTLTIQRTQQEDSAVYLCASSLQGYSNQPQHFGDGTRLSIL.

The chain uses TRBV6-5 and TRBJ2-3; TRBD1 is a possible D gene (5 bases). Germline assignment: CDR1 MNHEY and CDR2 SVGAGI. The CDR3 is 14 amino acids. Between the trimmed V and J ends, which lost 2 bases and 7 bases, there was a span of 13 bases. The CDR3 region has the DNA TGTGCCAGCAGTTACAGGGGCTCACCTAATACGCAGTATTTT. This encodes CASSYRGSPNTQYF.

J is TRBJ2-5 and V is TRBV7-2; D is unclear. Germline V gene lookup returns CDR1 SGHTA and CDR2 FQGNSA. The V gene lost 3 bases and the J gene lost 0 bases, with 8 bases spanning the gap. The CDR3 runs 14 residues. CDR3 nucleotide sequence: TGTGCCAGCAGCTTGTCTTTAAACCAAGAGACCCAGTACTTC. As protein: CASSLSLNQETQYF.

The DNA for the CDR3 is TGTGCCAGCAGTTCCCGCCCGAGGACAGATGTGAACACTGAAGCTTTCTTT. This translates into CASSSRPRTDVNTEAFF. The V gene is TRBV27, the J gene TRBJ1-1; possible D gene TRBD1, 6 bases. Germline CDR1 is MNHEY and CDR2 is SMNVEV (reference sequence). V lost 4 bases, J lost 0 bases, and 18 bases lay in between. The CDR3 covers 17 residues.

The CDR3 bases are TGTGCCAGCAGTTATGATCGACTAGAGACCCAGTACTTC. Amino acid sequence: CASSYDRLETQYF. This sequence joins TRBV6-5 and TRBJ2-5, with D uncertain. Germline loops: CDR1 MNHEY, CDR2 SVGAGI. CDR3 length equals 13 residues. V was pared by 3 bases and J by 4 bases, with 9 bases between.

The CDR3 region has the DNA TGTGCCAGTTCACCTCAATTAGGGGCGGGAGTACACGAGCAGTACTTC. Its protein is CASSPQLGAGVHEQYF. This rearrangement joins TRBV28 to TRBJ2-7; 7 nucleotides line up with TRBD2. From germline, CDR1 is MDHEN and CDR2 SYDVKM. Trimming took 9 bases from V and 5 from J; bases not matched to a gene: 19. The CDR3 runs 16 residues.

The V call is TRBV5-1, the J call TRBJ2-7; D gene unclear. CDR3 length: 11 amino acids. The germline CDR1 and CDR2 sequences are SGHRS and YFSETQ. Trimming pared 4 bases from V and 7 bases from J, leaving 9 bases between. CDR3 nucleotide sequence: TGCGCCAGCAGCGTGAGGTGGGAGCAGTACTTC. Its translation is CASSVRWEQYF.

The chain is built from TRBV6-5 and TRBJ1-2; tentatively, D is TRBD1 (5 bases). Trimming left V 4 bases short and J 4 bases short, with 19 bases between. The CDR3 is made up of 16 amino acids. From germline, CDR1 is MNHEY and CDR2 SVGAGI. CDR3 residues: CASSFVREDLGYGYTF. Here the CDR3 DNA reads TGTGCCAGCAGTTTCGTCAGGGAAGATCTCGGCTATGGCTACACCTTC.

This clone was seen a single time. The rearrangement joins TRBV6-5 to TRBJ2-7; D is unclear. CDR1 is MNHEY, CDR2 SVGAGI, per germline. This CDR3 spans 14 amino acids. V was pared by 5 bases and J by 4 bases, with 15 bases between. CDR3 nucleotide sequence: TGTGCCAGCAGTCCTACCACGACATCGTACGAGCAGTACTTC. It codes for CASSPTTTSYEQYF.

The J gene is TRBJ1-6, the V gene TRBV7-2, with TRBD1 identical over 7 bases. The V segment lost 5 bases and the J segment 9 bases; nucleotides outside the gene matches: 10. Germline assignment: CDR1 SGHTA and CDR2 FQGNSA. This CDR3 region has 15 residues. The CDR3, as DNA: TGTGCCAGCAGCAAAGACAGGGTGGGTGGTTCACCCCTCCACTTT. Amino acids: CASSKDRVGGSPLHF.

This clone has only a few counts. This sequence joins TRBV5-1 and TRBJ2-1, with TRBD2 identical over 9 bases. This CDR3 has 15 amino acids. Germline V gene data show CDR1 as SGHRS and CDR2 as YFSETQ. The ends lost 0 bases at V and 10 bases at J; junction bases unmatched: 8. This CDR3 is CASSLVLAGVGEQFF. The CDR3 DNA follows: TGCGCCAGCAGCTTGGTTTTAGCGGGAGTCGGGGAGCAGTTCTTC.

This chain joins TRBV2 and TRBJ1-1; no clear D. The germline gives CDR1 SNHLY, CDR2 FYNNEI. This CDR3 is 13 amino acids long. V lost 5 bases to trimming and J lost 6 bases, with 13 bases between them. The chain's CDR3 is CASSTDIFPEAFF. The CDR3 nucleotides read TGTGCCAGCAGTACCGACATTTTCCCTGAAGCTTTCTTT.

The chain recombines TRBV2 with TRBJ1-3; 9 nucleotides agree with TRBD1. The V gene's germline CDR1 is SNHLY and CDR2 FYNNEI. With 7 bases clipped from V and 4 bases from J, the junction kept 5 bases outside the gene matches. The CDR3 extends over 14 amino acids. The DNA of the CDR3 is TGTGCCAGCATTATCGACAGGGGGGGAAACACCATATATTTT. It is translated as CASIIDRGGNTIYF.